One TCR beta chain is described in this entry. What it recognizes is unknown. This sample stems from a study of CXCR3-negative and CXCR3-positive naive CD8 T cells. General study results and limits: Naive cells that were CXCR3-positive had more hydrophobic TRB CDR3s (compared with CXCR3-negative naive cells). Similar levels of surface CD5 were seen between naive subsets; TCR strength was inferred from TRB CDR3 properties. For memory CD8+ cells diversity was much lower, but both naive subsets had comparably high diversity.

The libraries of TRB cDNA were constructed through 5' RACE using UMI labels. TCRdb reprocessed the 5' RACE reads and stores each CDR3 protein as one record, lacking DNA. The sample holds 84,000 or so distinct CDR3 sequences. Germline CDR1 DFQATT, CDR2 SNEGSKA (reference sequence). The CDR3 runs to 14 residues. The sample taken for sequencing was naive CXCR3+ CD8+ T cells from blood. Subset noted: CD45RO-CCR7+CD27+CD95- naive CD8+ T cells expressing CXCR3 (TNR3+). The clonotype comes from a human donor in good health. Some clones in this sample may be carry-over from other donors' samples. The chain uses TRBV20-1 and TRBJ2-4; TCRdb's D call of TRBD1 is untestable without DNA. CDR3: CSARVRGPKNIQYF.